This TCR beta chain was profiled in a study of T cell responses to AZD1222 COVID-19 vaccine (TCRdb year 2021). With respect to the entire study: A total of over 230 trial participants underwent TCR sequencing, of whom roughly 210 had received two doses of AZD1222 and about 25 had received two doses of the MenACWY control vaccine. Trial participants were enrolled by age into subgroups of 18-55, 56-69 and 70-plus years, and about 150, 27 and 61 TCR-sequenced participants, respectively, were included in these subgroups. Broad study findings and their caveats: Conclusions about previously exposed vaccinees are limited, since just 5 or 6 AZD1222 recipients were seropositive for SARS-CoV-2 at baseline. Because no day 14 peak-response samples were available, repertoires were characterized only after the peak T cell response. Reportedly, almost half of the unique spike-specific TCRs recognized epitopes lying outside the regions that are mutated in the B.1.351 and B.1.1.7 variants. After two AZD1222 doses, both the breadth and the depth of spike-specific TCRs were significantly higher than at day 0 and than in MenACWY recipients. The whole spike protein was spanned by vaccine-associated CD4 TCRs, and dominant responses were seen in regions 160-218 and 743-854. Participants were mostly white British and included more females than males, and it was suggested by the authors that clonal diversity may have been underestimated. The 56-69-year group was small, and its depth increase did not reach significance, likely because of low power.

The intended sense of this specimen's time point label: baseline before first vaccination. This sample's treatment or condition label indicates: meningococcal conjugate vaccine given as trial control. The vaccinee samples were drawn from two UK trials, COV001 and COV002, one of which was a single-blind randomized controlled phase 2/3 trial testing AZD1222 (ChAdOx1 nCoV-19) in healthy adults. Trial participant PBMC samples were collected at day 0 and day 28 after the second dose for TCRbeta chain sequencing. The CDR3 regions of human TCRbeta chains were analyzed by immunosequencing. The authors' pipeline ran thus. TCRs in the repertoires were compared against a reference library of SARS-CoV-2-specific TCRs that had been generated with the MIRA antigen-specificity platform. Breadth was defined as the fraction of unique TCRs that were SARS-CoV-2-associated. Depth was defined as the fraction of total T cells that were SARS-CoV-2-associated. Using the MIRA data, every spike-specific TCR was mapped to the spike region that the TCR reacted to and assigned to either a CD4 or a CD8 class. Log10-transformed breadth and depth values were compared by one-way ANOVA with Sidak's multiple comparisons tests. The table comes from immuneACCESS by way of TCRdb, which keeps in-frame sequences with V and J called. Part of the clones is missing from these tables; in studies checked, under half for an unresolved V gene and the rest for unknown reasons. V and J calls and clone size are those listed in that table; D and trimming were worked out from the DNA. Here the sample has around 160,000 clones; roughly 80% occur a single time. Around 4.1% of the sample goes to the ten largest clones.

V lost 2 bases and J lost 4 bases; the stretch between them is 7 bases long. CDR1 and CDR2 (SGHKS, YYEKEE) derive from the germline V gene (reference sequence). The CDR3 runs 12 residues from the cysteine to the phenylalanine. CDR3 DNA only is kept here, 36 bases in frame from base 1. In regard to this clone: Its antigen specificity is not known. The input lacks base qualities; no much larger clone sits a single base away.

Source: peripheral blood, taken on day 0 of MenACWY control vaccination. This chain is built from TRBV5-5 and TRBJ2-7; tentative D gene TRBD2, with 5 bases matching. The TCR originated in an adult in good health. The DNA reads TGTGCCAGCAGCTTCGGGGTTTACGAGCAGTACTTC. The translation is CASSFGVYEQYF.